The 14 T cell receptor beta chains reported below all come from one sample, sequenced in a study of cytomegalovirus exposure and HLA in healthy donors. The PCR ran on 60 Vbeta and 13 Jbeta primers. Profiling relied on immunoSEQ multiplex PCR, and the TCRdb table lists in-frame clones only, not all of them. The sample consists of 130,000 to 150,000 clones, about 74% of them appearing once. Material: PBMCs. The receptors come from a woman aged 50 to 60 in good health and CMV-seronegative.

V usage is TRBV13 and J usage is TRBJ2-3, with a tentative D call TRBD2 (6 bases). With 5 bases removed from V and 4 bases from J, the gap between germline ends came to 10 bases. Germline V CDR1 and CDR2: PRHDT, FYEKMQ (reference sequence). CDR3 length equals 13 residues. In DNA, the CDR3 is TGTGCCAGCAGCCGGGTAGCGGCAGATACGCAGTATTTT. Translating it yields CASSRVAADTQYF. The full variable domain, its missing parts supplied by reference TRBV13 and TRBJ2-3, is AAGVIQSPRHLIKEKRETATLKCYPIPRHDTVYWYQQGPGQDPQFLISFYEKMQSDKGSIPDRFSAQQFSDYHSELNMSSLELGDSALYFCASSRVAADTQYFGPGTRLTVL.

This clone showed up just once. The gene calls are TRBV28 and TRBJ2-3; 7 positions match TRBD2. From germline, CDR1 is MDHEN and CDR2 SYDVKM. The V segment lost 6 bases and the J segment 0 bases; nucleotides outside the gene matches: 3. The length of the CDR3 is 14 residues. CDR3 in amino acids: CASSQRGSTDTQYF. CDR3 DNA: TGTGCCAGCAGCCAGCGGGGCAGCACAGATACGCAGTATTTT.

This chain uses TRBV6-5 with TRBJ1-2, with D perhaps matching TRBD1 (5 bases). The CDR3 contains 14 residues. Between the trimmed V and J ends, which lost 0 bases and 6 bases, there was a span of 11 bases. The germline V gene encodes CDR1 MNHEY and CDR2 SVGAGI. The CDR3 sequence: CASSYSRGGNGYTF. The CDR3, as DNA: TGTGCCAGCAGTTACTCGAGGGGAGGTAATGGCTACACCTTC.

The rearrangement uses TRBV4-1 and TRBJ2-7; D perhaps matches TRBD1 (6 bases). The CDR3 covers 15 residues. V was trimmed by 4 bases and J by 3 bases, leaving 16 bases between them. The germline CDR1 and CDR2 sequences are MGHRA and YSYEKL. The CDR3 reads CASSPDPGQYYEQYF. The CDR3, as DNA: TGCGCCAGCAGCCCCGACCCGGGACAATACTACGAGCAGTACTTC.

The chain combines TRBV15 with TRBJ2-1, with TRBD2 as a possible D gene (6 bases). Looked up from germline, CDR1 is LNHNV and CDR2 is YYDKDF (reference sequence). V gave up 6 bases and J gave up 4 bases, with 13 bases separating them. This CDR3 spans 14 amino acids. The CDR3, as DNA: TGTGCCACCAGTGGCGGGGAGACGTACAATGAGCAGTTCTTC. Protein product: CATSGGETYNEQFF. The full variable domain, with the rest looked up from reference TRBV15 and TRBJ2-1, is DAMVIQNPRYQVTQFGKPVTLSCSQTLNHNVMYWYQQKSSQAPKLLFHYYDKDFNNEADTPDNFQSRRPNTSFCFLDIRSPGLGDTAMYLCATSGGETYNEQFFGPGTRLTVL.

V usage is TRBV4-1 and J usage is TRBJ2-1; tentatively, D is TRBD2 (5 bases). This CDR3 has 17 residues. Trimming shortened V by 0 bases and J by 2 bases, and 14 bases separated the two germline ends. The germline CDR1 and CDR2 sequences are MGHRA and YSYEKL. CDR3 sequence reads: CASSQDLGELTYNEQFF. The CDR3 region has the DNA TGCGCCAGCAGCCAAGATCTTGGGGAGTTGACCTACAATGAGCAGTTCTTC.

This sequence joins TRBV2 and TRBJ1-4, with TRBD1 matching 10 bases. The CDR3 is 14 amino acids. CDR1 is SNHLY, CDR2 FYNNEI, per germline. J gave up 8 bases and V 6 bases, and 6 bases lay outside the gene matches. The CDR3 loop is CASRFGTGVEKLFF. The CDR3 DNA sequence: TGTGCCAGCAGGTTTGGGACAGGGGTCGAAAAACTGTTTTTT.

The chain combines TRBV27 with TRBJ2-3; 10 positions agree with TRBD1. The CDR3 spans 15 residues. V lost 6 bases to trimming and J lost 4 bases; unmatched junction nucleotides: 7. Germline V lookup: CDR1 MNHEY, CDR2 SMNVEV (reference sequence). CDR3 in DNA: TGTGCCAGCAGGCGGGACAGGGGCATTGCAGATACGCAGTATTTT. Translated, it gives CASRRDRGIADTQYF.

V gene TRBV5-1 combines with J gene TRBJ1-3, with a weak D call TRBD1 (5 bases). The V gene's germline CDR1 is SGHRS and CDR2 YFSETQ. The CDR3 spans 15 residues. V was shortened by 0 bases and J by 0 bases, with 7 bases between the two germline ends. The CDR3 region has the DNA TGCGCCAGCAGCTTGGCCGACAGCTCTGGAAACACCATATATTTT. Translation: CASSLADSSGNTIYF.

The chain is built from TRBV27 and TRBJ1-2, with D uncertain. The V and J ends lost 0 bases and 4 bases respectively, with 9 bases between them. CDR1 and CDR2 from the germline V gene are MNHEY and SMNVEV (reference sequence). CDR3 length equals 14 residues. This chain's CDR3 is CASSLSGRGYGYTF. In DNA form, the CDR3 reads TGTGCCAGCAGTTTATCAGGGCGGGGCTATGGCTACACCTTC.

V is TRBV19 and J is TRBJ1-3; weak D call: TRBD1 (6 bases). Per the germline V gene, CDR1 is LNHDA and CDR2 is SQIVND (reference sequence). Trimming removed 10 bases from V and 6 bases from J, with 19 bases in between. The CDR3 covers 14 residues. The CDR3 spells CATTTRGPENTIYF. In nucleotides, the CDR3 is TGTGCCACAACTACGCGGGGGCCCGAAAACACCATATATTTT.

The chain links TRBV6-5 to TRBJ2-5, with D perhaps matching TRBD1 (6 bases). The germline V gene has CDR1 MNHEY and CDR2 SVGAGI. V lost 5 bases and J 2 bases, leaving 12 bases between the germline ends. CDR3 size: 14 residues. CDR3 nucleotide sequence: TGTGCCAGCAGTGGGACAAACCCACAAGAGACCCAGTACTTC. Amino acids: CASSGTNPQETQYF.

The V gene is TRBV12-5, the J gene TRBJ2-2; possible D gene TRBD1, 6 bases. Germline CDR1 LGHNT, CDR2 FRNRAP. Trimming removed 0 bases from V and 6 bases from J, with 17 bases in between. The CDR3 has 17 residues. CDR3: CASGLVRFAGESGELFF. The CDR3 DNA reads as TGTGCTAGTGGTTTGGTACGGTTCGCAGGGGAGTCCGGGGAGCTGTTTTTT.

The table lists this clone with a few counts. This chain uses TRBV25-1 with TRBJ2-2; possibly TRBD2 for D (7 bases). Germline V gene data show CDR1 as MGHDK and CDR2 as SYGVNS. This CDR3 has 14 residues. V lost 4 bases, J lost 6 bases, and 12 bases lay in between. CDR3 coding DNA: TGTGCCAGCAGTGGAAGAGGGGGGGCCGGGGAGCTGTTTTTT. Its translation: CASSGRGGAGELFF.